These 32 T cell receptor beta chains were sequenced from one sample in a study of cytomegalovirus exposure and HLA in healthy donors. The PCR had 60 Vbeta and 13 Jbeta primers. The data were produced by immunoSEQ multiplex PCR, yet TCRdb's version contains in-frame clones alone and is incomplete. The table includes about 96,000 clones, 77% detected once. Specimen: PBMCs. The origin of the receptors is a man aged 50 to 59 in good health and CMV-seropositive.

V is TRBV5-1 and J is TRBJ2-3; tentative D call: TRBD2 (6 bases). V lost 3 bases and J lost 0, with 8 bases in between. This CDR3 comprises 14 residues. Germline V gene data show CDR1 as SGHRS and CDR2 as YFSETQ. CDR3 coding DNA: TGCGCCAGCAGCTGGAGGGACAGCACAGATACGCAGTATTTT. Its translation: CASSWRDSTDTQYF.

V is TRBV6-1 and J is TRBJ2-7, with a weak D call TRBD2 (6 bases). This CDR3 has 15 amino acids. V was pared by 6 bases and J by 2 bases, with 17 bases between. The germline gives CDR1 MNHNS, CDR2 SASEGT. CDR3 in DNA: TGTGCCAGCAGCGCTGCGGGGACGGGAGCCTACGAGCAGTACTTC. Translation gives CASSAAGTGAYEQYF.

DNA of the CDR3: TGTGCCAGCAGTCCCACCGGGACAGGCGTCGCGAAAGCTTTCTTT. This codes for CASSPTGTGVAKAFF. This sequence joins TRBV25-1 and TRBJ1-1, with TRBD1 identical over 8 bases. The J segment lost 9 bases and the V segment lost 5 bases, leaving 14 bases of the junction unmatched. There are 15 residues in the CDR3. Germline CDR1 and CDR2: MGHDK and SYGVNS.

The chain has TRBV29-1 and TRBJ2-2; D assignment may be TRBD1 or TRBD2 (5 bases each). V shed 5 bases and J shed 2 bases, with 12 bases lying between them. This CDR3 is built from 14 residues. CDR1 and CDR2 (germline): SQVTM, ANQGSEA. CDR3 in DNA: TGCAGCGTTCAAGGGGCGGGCAACACCGGGGAGCTGTTTTTT. Translation gives CSVQGAGNTGELFF.

J is TRBJ1-5 and V is TRBV6-1, with 11 bases that match TRBD1. Germline loops: CDR1 MNHNS, CDR2 SASEGT. V shed 4 bases and J 5 bases; nucleotides not matched to a gene: 1. CDR3 length: 14 residues. CDR3 nucleotides: TGTGCCAGCAGTGGGACAGGGGGCTATCAGCCCCAGCATTTT. This sequence encodes CASSGTGGYQPQHF.

This chain uses TRBV27 with TRBJ1-2, with D uncertain. V dropped 9 bases and J dropped 2 bases, with 28 bases sitting between them. This CDR3 is built from 18 residues. Germline lookup yields CDR1 MNHEY and CDR2 SMNVEV (reference sequence). For the CDR3, the DNA is TGTGCCAGTTTTCATTCATCTCGTACTATGGCCTTGAACTATGGCTACACCTTC. It specifies CASFHSSRTMALNYGYTF.

As regards this clone: This sample also contains other DNA sequences that code for the same CDR3. The chain is built from TRBV30 and TRBJ2-5, with D perhaps TRBD2 (5 bases). The CDR3 is made up of 12 amino acids. Trimming pared 4 bases from V and 4 bases from J, leaving 10 bases between. Germline V gene data show CDR1 as GTSNPN and CDR2 as SVGIG (reference sequence). CDR3 nucleotides: TGTGCCTGGACCGGGGTCGGAGAGACCCAGTACTTC. This codes for CAWTGVGETQYF.

The chain uses TRBV5-8 and TRBJ2-5; no clear D gene. Trimming took off 4 bases at V and 5 bases at J, with 21 bases between the two ends. The CDR3 is made up of 16 amino acids. The germline gives CDR1 SGHTS, CDR2 YDEGEE. The CDR3 DNA is TGTGCCAGCAGCAGCCTGGGCAGTGAGTTTCGGGAGACCCAGTACTTC. This translates into CASSSLGSEFRETQYF. The whole variable domain, remainder taken from reference TRBV5-8 and TRBJ2-5, is EAGVTQSPTHLIKTRGQQATLRCSPISGHTSVYWYQQALGLGLQFLLWYDEGEERNRGNFPPRFSGRQFPNYSSELNVNALELEDSALYLCASSSLGSEFRETQYFGPGTRLLVL.

This chain connects TRBV6-5 to TRBJ2-5; D is unresolved. CDR1 and CDR2 (germline): MNHEY, SVGAGI. The CDR3 covers 13 residues. V lost 5 bases, J lost 5 bases, and 12 bases lay in between. The DNA for the CDR3 is TGTGCCAGCAGTCAGAATGGTTGGGAGACCCAGTACTTC. This codes for CASSQNGWETQYF.

The chain links TRBV6-1 to TRBJ2-2, with TRBD2 matching over 10 bases. The CDR3 has 19 amino acids. Germline V gene sequence: CDR1 MNHNS, CDR2 SASEGT. V dropped 2 bases and J dropped 4; count of bases not matched to a gene: 13. The CDR3 nucleotides are TGTGCCAGCAGTGAAAACCTATATGGACTAGCGGAGATCACCGGGGAGCTGTTTTTT. Translated: CASSENLYGLAEITGELFF.

This clone was seen only once. This rearrangement joins TRBV4-1 to TRBJ1-4, with 9 nucleotides matching TRBD1. Germline CDR1 and CDR2: MGHRA and YSYEKL. Trimming took 5 bases from V and 2 from J; bases not matched to a gene: 6. The CDR3 has 16 residues. DNA for the CDR3: TGCGCCAGCAGCTGGGACAGGGCTATGACTAATGAAAAACTGTTTTTT. This translates into CASSWDRAMTNEKLFF.

The chain carries TRBV6-5 and TRBJ2-2; no reliable D call. V was pared by 5 bases and J by 5 bases, with 3 bases between. This CDR3 spans 11 amino acids. Per the germline V gene, CDR1 is MNHEY and CDR2 is SVGAGI. CDR3 DNA: TGTGCCAGCAGTGAGACCGGGGAGCTGTTTTTT. Protein product: CASSETGELFF.

This clone was observed a few times. The genes are TRBV28 and TRBJ1-2; D is possibly TRBD1 (5 bases). Germline V gene lookup returns CDR1 MDHEN and CDR2 SYDVKM. V was trimmed by 5 bases and J by 8 bases, leaving 12 bases between them. This CDR3 contains 12 residues. Here the CDR3 reads CASSALGGGYTF. The CDR3 nucleotides read TGTGCCAGCAGTGCGTTGGGGGGAGGCTACACCTTC.

This clone was seen just once. The V gene is TRBV19, the J gene TRBJ1-3; D is undetermined. V gave up 4 bases and J gave up 0 bases, with 7 bases separating them. CDR3 length equals 14 residues. Germline V lookup: CDR1 LNHDA, CDR2 SQIVND (reference sequence). CDR3 amino acids: CASSTGSSGNTIYF. DNA for the CDR3: TGTGCCAGTAGTACGGGGTCCTCTGGAAACACCATATATTTT.

The chain combines TRBV7-9 with TRBJ1-1; D is uncertain. From germline, CDR1 is SEHNR and CDR2 FQNEAQ (reference sequence). The V end was cut by 1 base, the J end by 1 base, with 10 bases between. The CDR3 is made up of 15 amino acids. This CDR3 reads CASSLGLGGNTEAFF. For the CDR3, the DNA is TGTGCCAGCAGCTTAGGACTGGGAGGGAACACTGAAGCTTTCTTT.

Only one count was recorded for this clone. The chain combines TRBV6-6 with TRBJ2-7, with D possibly TRBD2 on 5 matching bases. Germline-derived CDR1 and CDR2 are MNHNY and SVGAGI (reference sequence). CDR3 length: 13 amino acids. V shed 6 bases and J shed 3 bases, with 12 bases lying between them. CDR3 loop: CASRLASLYEQYF. The CDR3, as DNA: TGTGCCAGCAGGTTGGCTAGCCTCTACGAGCAGTACTTC.

V gene TRBV30 combines with J gene TRBJ1-1; D is uncertain. CDR1 and CDR2 from the germline V gene are GTSNPN and SVGIG (reference sequence). The length of the CDR3 is 14 residues. V lost 2 bases and J 0 bases, leaving 10 bases between the germline ends. This CDR3 is CAWSSGVVNTEAFF. In nucleotides, the CDR3 is TGTGCCTGGAGTTCCGGGGTAGTGAACACTGAAGCTTTCTTT.

This clone was picked up one time. V gene TRBV5-4 combines with J gene TRBJ1-1; possibly TRBD1 for D (5 bases). Trimming took off 0 bases at V and 1 base at J, with 10 bases between the two ends. Germline V gene data show CDR1 as SGHNT and CDR2 as YYREEE (reference sequence). The CDR3 has 15 residues. The CDR3: CASSLEGRGNTEAFF. DNA for the CDR3: TGTGCCAGCAGCTTGGAGGGGCGGGGGAACACTGAAGCTTTCTTT.

The chain combines TRBV19 with TRBJ2-7; TRBD1 matches 8 bases. CDR1 is LNHDA, CDR2 SQIVND, per germline (reference sequence). The length of the CDR3 is 13 residues. J lost 5 bases, V lost 6 bases, and 6 bases had no gene match. The DNA of the CDR3 is TGTGCCAGTAGCCGGACAGGGTCCAACGAGCAGTACTTC. It specifies CASSRTGSNEQYF.

This chain joins TRBV19 and TRBJ1-4, with 7 bases fitting TRBD1. From germline, CDR1 is LNHDA and CDR2 SQIVND (reference sequence). V lost 5 bases and J lost 7; bases outside the gene matches: 10. The CDR3 runs to 15 residues. CDR3 nucleotides: TGTGCCAGTAGTGCCACAGGGGTTGGGGGTGAAAAACTGTTTTTT. As protein: CASSATGVGGEKLFF.

The chain links TRBV7-3 to TRBJ2-5; D gene uncertain. Germline CDR1 reads SGHTA; CDR2 reads FQGTGA. This CDR3 has 13 amino acids. V dropped 4 bases and J dropped 0 bases, with 6 bases sitting between them. DNA for the CDR3: TGTGCCAGCAGCTACACCCACCAAGAGACCCAGTACTTC. The encoded protein is CASSYTHQETQYF.

The chain carries TRBV7-2 and TRBJ1-6, with 8 bases that match TRBD1. Germline CDR1 reads SGHTA; CDR2 reads FQGNSA. The CDR3 is 14 residues long. The J segment lost 10 bases and the V segment lost 4 bases, leaving 6 bases of the junction unmatched. The CDR3 loop is CASSYNRGRSPLHF. In DNA, the CDR3 is TGTGCCAGCAGCTACAACAGGGGGAGATCACCCCTCCACTTT.

Concerning this clone itself: Other nucleotide sequences from this sample produce the same CDR3. The V call is TRBV27, the J call TRBJ2-2, with TRBD1 matching over 9 bases. The CDR3 covers 14 residues. V was clipped by 3 bases and J by 4 bases; unmatched bases: 0. Germline V gives CDR1 MNHEY, CDR2 SMNVEV (reference sequence). The CDR3 nucleotides are TGTGCCAGCAGTTTGACAGGGGGCACCGGGGAGCTGTTTTTT. This encodes CASSLTGGTGELFF.

The chain links TRBV4-1 to TRBJ2-7, with 11 positions matching TRBD2. Trimming removed 4 bases from V and 6 bases from J; junction bases left unmatched: 8. This CDR3 spans 15 amino acids. The V gene's germline CDR1 is MGHRA and CDR2 YSYEKL. The CDR3 sequence: CASSPYLAGGTEQYF. The DNA of the CDR3 is TGCGCCAGCAGCCCCTACCTAGCGGGGGGAACCGAGCAGTACTTC.

The chain's CDR3 is CASSGDRLNTEAFF. CDR3 in DNA: TGTGCCAGCAGCGGGGACAGATTGAACACTGAAGCTTTCTTT. The chain recombines TRBV7-9 with TRBJ1-1, with 7 bases fitting TRBD1. The germline V gene encodes CDR1 SEHNR and CDR2 FQNEAQ (reference sequence). This CDR3 contains 14 residues. J gave up 0 bases and V 5 bases, and 3 bases lay outside the gene matches.

V and J are TRBV2 and TRBJ1-5, with TRBD1 as a possible D gene (6 bases). The CDR3 is 14 amino acids. V shed 5 bases and J shed 5 bases, with 13 bases lying between them. Germline assignment: CDR1 SNHLY and CDR2 FYNNEI. CDR3 amino acids: CASSRTGLHQPQHF. Written as DNA, the CDR3 is TGTGCCAGCAGTCGTACAGGGCTACATCAGCCCCAGCATTTT.

The rearrangement links TRBV27 to TRBJ2-5, with TRBD1 identical over 10 bases. CDR1 and CDR2 from the germline V gene are MNHEY and SMNVEV (reference sequence). V was clipped by 6 bases and J by 0 bases; unmatched bases: 7. The CDR3 is made up of 16 amino acids. The CDR3 sequence is CASSPGQGEYQETQYF. Written as DNA, the CDR3 is TGTGCCAGCAGCCCCGGACAGGGGGAGTACCAAGAGACCCAGTACTTC.

V usage is TRBV7-3 and J usage is TRBJ1-6; 7 bases map to TRBD1. Germline CDR1 reads SGHTA; CDR2 reads FQGTGA. CDR3 length: 14 amino acids. With V trimmed by 5 bases and J by 7 bases, 5 bases remained unmatched. The CDR3 protein is CASSPGTENSPLHF. The CDR3 region has the DNA TGTGCCAGCAGCCCTGGGACAGAGAATTCACCCCTCCACTTT.

V usage is TRBV30 and J usage is TRBJ2-7, with a tentative D call TRBD2 (6 bases). V lost 0 bases and J 0 bases, leaving 9 bases between the germline ends. CDR1 and CDR2 from the germline V gene are GTSNPN and SVGIG (reference sequence). The length of the CDR3 is 14 residues. Here the CDR3 reads CAWSVGGISYEQYF. The CDR3 DNA reads TGTGCCTGGAGTGTGGGCGGGATCTCCTACGAGCAGTACTTC.

The chain carries TRBV29-1 and TRBJ2-1, with TRBD1 as a possible D gene (5 bases). CDR1 and CDR2 (germline): SQVTM, ANQGSEA. V lost 8 bases, J lost 6 bases, and 23 bases lay in between. The CDR3 contains 15 residues. This CDR3 reads CSIALVGAQTNEQFF. The CDR3 coding sequence is TGCAGCATTGCCTTAGTAGGGGCGCAAACCAATGAGCAGTTCTTC.

The chain uses TRBV5-5 and TRBJ2-5; 8 bases line up with TRBD1. Germline V CDR1 and CDR2: SGHKS, YYEKEE (reference sequence). The ends lost 1 base at V and 2 bases at J; junction bases unmatched: 7. The CDR3 runs 16 residues. CDR3 loop: CASSLRGRGPQETQYF. The CDR3 bases are TGTGCCAGCAGCTTGAGGGGCAGGGGGCCGCAAGAGACCCAGTACTTC.

This rearrangement joins TRBV18 to TRBJ1-1; D unclear. Trimming took off 0 bases at V and 7 bases at J, with 12 bases between the two ends. The germline V gene has CDR1 KGHSH and CDR2 LQKENI. CDR3 length: 14 residues. CDR3 in amino acids: CASSPPGVGIEAFF. The CDR3 DNA follows: TGTGCCAGCTCACCACCCGGGGTCGGTATTGAAGCTTTCTTT. Looking up the rest from reference TRBV18 and TRBJ1-1 gives the full variable domain: NAGVMQNPRHLVRRRGQEARLRCSPMKGHSHVYWYRQLPEEGLKFMVYLQKENIIDESGMPKERFSAEFPKEGPSILRIQQVVRGDSAAYFCASSPPGVGIEAFFGQGTRLTVV.